The clone carrying this TCR beta chain appeared once. What it binds is not known. Sequencing was performed with immunoSEQ multiplex PCR; in TCRdb, only in-frame clones are kept and a portion is missing. The top ten clones hold around 20% of a sample with around 2,000 clones, less than 90% of them seen once. V was clipped by 0 bases and J by 4 bases, with 7 bases between them. Germline CDR1 reads SGHDT; CDR2 reads YYEEEE. The CDR3 has 13 amino acids. The sample is drawn from a study of immune evolution from preneoplasia to lung adenocarcinoma. Study conclusions and caveats: Later-stage lesions seemingly showed higher T cell density and diversity than normal lung.

The origin of this receptor is a person aged 55-79 years with lung adenocarcinoma. The chain recombines TRBV5-6 with TRBJ1-1; TRBD1 might be the D (5 bases). Material for sequencing was FFPE adjacent normal lung tissue. The CDR3, as DNA: TGTGCCAGCAGCTTGGTCAGGGCCACTGAAGCTTTCTTT. Protein: CASSLVRATEAFF.